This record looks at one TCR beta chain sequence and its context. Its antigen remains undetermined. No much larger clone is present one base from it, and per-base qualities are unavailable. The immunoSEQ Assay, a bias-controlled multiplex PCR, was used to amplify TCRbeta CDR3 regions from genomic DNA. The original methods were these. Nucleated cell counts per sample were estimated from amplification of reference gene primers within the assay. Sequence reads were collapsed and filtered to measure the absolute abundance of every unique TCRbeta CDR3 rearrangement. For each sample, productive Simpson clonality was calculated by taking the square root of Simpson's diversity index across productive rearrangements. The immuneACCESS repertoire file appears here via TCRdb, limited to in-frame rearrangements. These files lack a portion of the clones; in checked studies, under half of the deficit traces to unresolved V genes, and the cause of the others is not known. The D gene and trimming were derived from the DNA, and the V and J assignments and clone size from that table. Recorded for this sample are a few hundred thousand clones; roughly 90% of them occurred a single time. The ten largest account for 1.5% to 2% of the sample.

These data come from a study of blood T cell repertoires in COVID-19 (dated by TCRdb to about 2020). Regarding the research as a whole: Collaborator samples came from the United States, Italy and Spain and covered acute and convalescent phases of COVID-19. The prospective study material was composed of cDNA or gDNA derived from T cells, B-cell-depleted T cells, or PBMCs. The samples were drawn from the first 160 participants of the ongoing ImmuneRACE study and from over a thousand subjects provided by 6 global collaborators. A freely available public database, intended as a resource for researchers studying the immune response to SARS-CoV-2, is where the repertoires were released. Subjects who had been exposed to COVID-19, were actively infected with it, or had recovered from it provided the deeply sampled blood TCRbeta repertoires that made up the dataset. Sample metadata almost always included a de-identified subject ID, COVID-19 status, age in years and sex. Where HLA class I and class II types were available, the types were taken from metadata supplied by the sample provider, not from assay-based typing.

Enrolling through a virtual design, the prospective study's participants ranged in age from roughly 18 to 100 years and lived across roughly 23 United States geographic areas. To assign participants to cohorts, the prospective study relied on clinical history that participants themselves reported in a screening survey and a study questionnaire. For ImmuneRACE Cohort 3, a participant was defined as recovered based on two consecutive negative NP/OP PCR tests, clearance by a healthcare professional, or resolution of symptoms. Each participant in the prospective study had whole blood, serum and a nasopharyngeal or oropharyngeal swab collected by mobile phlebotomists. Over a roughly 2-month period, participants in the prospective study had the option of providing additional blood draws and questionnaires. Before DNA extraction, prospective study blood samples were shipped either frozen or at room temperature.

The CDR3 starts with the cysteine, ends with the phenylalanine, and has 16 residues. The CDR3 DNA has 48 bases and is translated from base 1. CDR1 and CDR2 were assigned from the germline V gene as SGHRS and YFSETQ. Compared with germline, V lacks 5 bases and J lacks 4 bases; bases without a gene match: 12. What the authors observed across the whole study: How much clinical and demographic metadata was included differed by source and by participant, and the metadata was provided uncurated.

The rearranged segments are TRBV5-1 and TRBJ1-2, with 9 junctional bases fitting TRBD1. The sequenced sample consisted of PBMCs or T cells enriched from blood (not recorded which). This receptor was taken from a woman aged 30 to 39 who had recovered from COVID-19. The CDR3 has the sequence CASRQTGGTPGYGYTF. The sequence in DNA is TGCGCCAGCAGACAAACAGGGGGCACTCCGGGCTATGGCTACACCTTC.